This T cell receptor beta chain was captured in a study of cytomegalovirus exposure and HLA in healthy donors. Regarding the study as a whole: It has been reported that TCR beta sequences accurately predicted the HLA-A and HLA-B alleles of most subjects. A likely sequencing artifact accounted for one observed cluster of highly shared sequence variants. With high specificity and sensitivity, the classifier reportedly diagnosed cytomegalovirus status.

This clone was picked up one time. Its antigen is not known. The same CDR3 is also encoded by other DNA sequences in this sample. Losses at the gene ends were 4 bases for V and 0 bases for J; bases not matched to a gene: 1. The CDR3 has 13 amino acids. Germline V gene data show CDR1 as SGHNT and CDR2 as YYREEE (reference sequence). Primers included in the PCR were 60 Vbeta and 13 Jbeta primers. Sequencing used immunoSEQ multiplex PCR; TCRdb keeps in-frame clones, though not all of them. Counted here are approximately 100,000 clones, 64% occurring once; the ten biggest clones make up roughly 2.5%. The sequence came from a human donor in good health. The sequencing input was PBMCs. V usage is TRBV5-4 and J usage is TRBJ2-7, with 7 nucleotides matching TRBD1. The CDR3 sequence is CASSRQGSYEQYF. The CDR3 region has the DNA TGTGCCAGCAGCAGACAGGGCTCCTACGAGCAGTACTTC.